The 14 T cell receptor beta chains listed next were all sequenced from one sample in a study of blood T cell repertoires in COVID-19. Method: immunoSEQ multiplex PCR; TCRdb's copy keeps in-frame clones and lacks some. The profile shows tens of thousands of clones, approximately 80% of them singletons. The sample was peripheral blood. The receptors originated from a man aged 50 or older with COVID-19, enrolled during active disease.

The rearrangement links TRBV4-1 to TRBJ2-1, with 11 positions matching TRBD1. This CDR3 has 14 residues. The germline V gene encodes CDR1 MGHRA and CDR2 YSYEKL. J lost 5 bases, V lost 7 bases, and 4 bases had no gene match. For the CDR3, the DNA is TGCGCCAGCATGGACAGGGGGCTCGACAATGAGCAGTTCTTC. Translating it yields CASMDRGLDNEQFF.

This clone was picked up one time. The V call is TRBV9, the J call TRBJ1-5; the D gene is possibly TRBD1 (5 bases). This CDR3 is 14 amino acids long. Germline CDR1 SGDLS, CDR2 YYNGEE. The V and J ends lost 3 bases and 0 bases respectively, with 7 bases between them. CDR3 protein: CASSGGDSNQPQHF. The CDR3 nucleotides are TGTGCCAGCAGCGGGGGGGATAGCAATCAGCCCCAGCATTTT.

The chain carries TRBV27 and TRBJ1-1, with TRBD1 matching 8 bases. Looked up from germline, CDR1 is MNHEY and CDR2 is SMNVEV (reference sequence). After removal of 4 bases from V and 6 bases from J, the junction contained 10 bases not matched to a gene. The CDR3 has 15 residues. The chain's CDR3 is CASSSVSRGQPEAFF. The DNA for the CDR3 is TGTGCCAGCAGTTCCGTTTCCAGGGGGCAGCCTGAAGCTTTCTTT.

The chain couples TRBV7-3 to TRBJ1-1, with 7 bases lining up with TRBD1. Germline V gives CDR1 SGHTA, CDR2 FQGTGA. CDR3 length equals 15 residues. With V trimmed by 6 bases and J by 2 bases, 9 bases remained unmatched. CDR3 bases: TGTGCCAGCAGTCCTTCCACAGGGGTAAACACTGAAGCTTTCTTT. It codes for CASSPSTGVNTEAFF.

This rearrangement joins TRBV5-1 to TRBJ2-1; 9 nucleotides line up with TRBD1. The CDR3 is made up of 16 amino acids. CDR1 is SGHRS and CDR2 is YFSETQ in the germline V gene. The V and J ends lost 4 bases and 0 bases, in that order; junction bases with no gene match: 5. Here the CDR3 reads CASSLQGASSYNEQFF. The DNA of the CDR3 is TGCGCCAGCAGCCTACAGGGGGCAAGCTCCTACAATGAGCAGTTCTTC.

The chain couples TRBV5-1 to TRBJ2-1; no definite D call. Germline lookup yields CDR1 SGHRS and CDR2 YFSETQ. This CDR3 has 13 residues. The ends were cut back, 1 base at V and 5 bases at J, with 7 bases in the middle. The CDR3 loop is CASSLMRNNEQFF. Written as DNA, the CDR3 is TGCGCCAGCAGCTTGATGAGAAACAATGAGCAGTTCTTC.

The J gene is TRBJ1-6, the V gene TRBV19; D gene ambiguous. Per the germline V gene, CDR1 is LNHDA and CDR2 is SQIVND (reference sequence). Trimming took off 10 bases at V and 7 bases at J, with 11 bases between the two ends. The CDR3 is made up of 12 amino acids. The CDR3 nucleotides are TGTGCCACCTCCGGGATCAATTCACCCCTCCACTTT. Its translation: CATSGINSPLHF.

This clone appeared once. The chain joins TRBV6-5 to TRBJ2-5; 8 positions match TRBD2. The CDR3 totals 16 residues. Germline CDR1 and CDR2: MNHEY and SVGAGI. After removal of 2 bases from V and 3 bases from J, the junction contained 8 bases not matched to a gene. The CDR3 spells CASSYGAGLEEETQYF. The CDR3 DNA follows: TGTGCCAGCAGTTACGGGGCGGGACTAGAGGAAGAGACCCAGTACTTC.

This chain links TRBV5-1 with TRBJ1-1; TRBD1 matches at 9 bases. The ends lost 4 bases at V and 2 bases at J; junction bases unmatched: 6. The length of the CDR3 is 15 residues. In germline, CDR1 is SGHRS, CDR2 YFSETQ. In DNA form, the CDR3 reads TGCGCCAGCAGCCTAGGACAGGGGATAAACACTGAAGCTTTCTTT. It specifies CASSLGQGINTEAFF.

This chain connects TRBV29-1 to TRBJ2-1; D is unclear. CDR3 length: 13 residues. V lost 2 bases and J lost 4, with 9 bases in between. Germline V gene sequence: CDR1 SQVTM, CDR2 ANQGSEA. DNA for the CDR3: TGCAGCGTTGAACGCAGGCTTTACAATGAGCAGTTCTTC. It is translated as CSVERRLYNEQFF.

The gene calls are TRBV9 and TRBJ2-3; 9 nucleotides line up with TRBD1. Germline-derived CDR1 and CDR2 are SGDLS and YYNGEE. The junction had 9 bases not matched to a gene; V was cut back by 2 bases and J by 5 bases. The CDR3 runs to 16 residues. The CDR3 bases are TGTGCCAGCAGCGTGGGGGTAGGGACAGGGCAAGATACGCAGTATTTT. Its protein product is CASSVGVGTGQDTQYF. The full variable domain, with the rest looked up from reference TRBV9 and TRBJ2-3, is DSGVTQTPKHLITATGQRVTLRCSPRSGDLSVYWYQQSLDQGLQFLIQYYNGEERAKGNILERFSAQQFPDLHSELNLSSLELGDSALYFCASSVGVGTGQDTQYFGPGTRLTVL.

J is TRBJ1-1 and V is TRBV18, with D possibly being TRBD1 (6 bases). The CDR3 covers 17 residues. Looked up from germline, CDR1 is KGHSH and CDR2 is LQKENI. V lost 6 bases and J 0 bases, leaving 20 bases between the germline ends. The CDR3 DNA reads as TGTGCCAGCTCCCAATCACAGGGAGCGTTTATGAACACTGAAGCTTTCTTT. Translating it yields CASSQSQGAFMNTEAFF.

V gene TRBV18 combines with J gene TRBJ1-2; 7 nucleotides match TRBD1. The germline V gene encodes CDR1 KGHSH and CDR2 LQKENI. The J segment lost 0 bases and the V segment lost 6 bases, leaving 4 bases of the junction unmatched. The CDR3 loop spans 14 amino acids. The CDR3 DNA is TGTGCCAGCTCGCCGACAGGGACTAACTATGGCTACACCTTC. Protein product: CASSPTGTNYGYTF.

The DNA of the CDR3 is TGTGCCAGCAGCCCTTCTGGGACAGGGGTCCTGTGGCAGTACTTC. This encodes CASSPSGTGVLWQYF. J is TRBJ2-7 and V is TRBV7-2, with 10 bases fitting TRBD1. Germline CDR1 and CDR2: SGHTA and FQGNSA. The CDR3 is made up of 15 amino acids. The ends lost 5 bases at V and 9 bases at J; junction bases unmatched: 13.